The 18 T cell receptor beta chains reported below all come from one sample, sequenced in a study of blood T cell repertoires in COVID-19. Only in-frame clones appear in the TCRdb table, and some are missing; sequencing was by immunoSEQ multiplex PCR. The sample includes nearly 350,000 clones, 80% to 90% of them seen just once. Sequenced material: peripheral blood. The receptors were sampled from a man aged 25-40 years with active or convalescent COVID-19.

The V call is TRBV10-3, the J call TRBJ1-5; 7 bases line up with TRBD1. This CDR3 region has 13 residues. Germline loops: CDR1 ENHRY, CDR2 SYGVKD. The J segment lost 5 bases and the V segment lost 4 bases, leaving 2 bases of the junction unmatched. DNA of the CDR3: TGTGCCATCAGTGCCGACAGGGATCAGCCCCAGCATTTT. This encodes CAISADRDQPQHF.

The genes are TRBV30 and TRBJ2-7, with 12 positions matching TRBD1. This CDR3 has 14 amino acids. Trimming took 2 bases from V and 6 from J; bases not matched to a gene: 5. The germline V gene encodes CDR1 GTSNPN and CDR2 SVGIG (reference sequence). CDR3 region: CAWSLGTGGFEQYF. CDR3 nucleotides: TGTGCCTGGAGTCTGGGGACAGGGGGCTTCGAGCAGTACTTC.

V gene TRBV2 combines with J gene TRBJ2-1; D perhaps matches TRBD2 (5 bases). CDR1 SNHLY and CDR2 FYNNEI come from the germline V gene. V was shortened by 1 base and J by 5 bases, with 12 bases between the two germline ends. The CDR3 is 15 residues long. The CDR3 DNA sequence: TGTGCCAGCAGTGAAGGCGGTTGGACTGACAATGAGCAGTTCTTC. Protein: CASSEGGWTDNEQFF.

The chain employs TRBV4-3 and TRBJ1-3, with D uncertain. The V end was cut by 4 bases, the J end by 0 bases, with 7 bases between. CDR3 size: 14 residues. The germline CDR1 and CDR2 sequences are LGHNA and YSLEER. This chain's CDR3 is CASSPSDSGNTIYF. CDR3 nucleotide sequence: TGCGCCAGCAGCCCTAGCGACTCTGGAAACACCATATATTTT.

The V gene is TRBV27, the J gene TRBJ2-7; 7 nucleotides line up with TRBD1. Per germline, CDR1 MNHEY and CDR2 SMNVEV (reference sequence). The CDR3 extends over 14 amino acids. V lost 6 bases to trimming and J lost 3 bases; unmatched junction nucleotides: 8. In DNA form, the CDR3 reads TGTGCCAGCAGCTGGACAGCAGGGGGCTACGAGCAGTACTTC. It codes for CASSWTAGGYEQYF.

V gene TRBV3-1 (or the pseudogene TRBV3-2) combines with J gene TRBJ2-7, with 7 bases identical to TRBD1. V lost 5 bases and J lost 1; bases outside the gene matches: 23. Germline CDR1 reads LGHDT; CDR2 reads YNNKEL (reference sequence). CDR3 length equals 20 residues. CDR3 coding DNA: TGTGCCAGCAGCAAGAGCTCGGGGCAGGCCCGGGACAGTAGATCCTACGAGCAGTACTTC. Its translation: CASSKSSGQARDSRSYEQYF.

The rearrangement uses TRBV27 and TRBJ2-7, with 10 bases that match TRBD2. This CDR3 has 15 amino acids. CDR1 is MNHEY, CDR2 SMNVEV, per germline (reference sequence). V was pared by 6 bases and J by 4 bases, with 9 bases of the junction left unmatched. CDR3 sequence: CASSPVAGGGYEQYF. CDR3 sequence (DNA): TGTGCCAGCAGCCCAGTAGCGGGAGGTGGATACGAGCAGTACTTC.

The rearrangement joins TRBV4-1 to TRBJ2-2; D perhaps matches TRBD2 (5 bases). CDR1 MGHRA and CDR2 YSYEKL come from the germline V gene. The V end was cut by 6 bases, the J end by 0 bases, with 11 bases between. The CDR3 covers 15 residues. The CDR3 nucleotides are TGCGCCAGCAGGAGCGGCTTTTCGAACACCGGGGAGCTGTTTTTT. Protein sequence: CASRSGFSNTGELFF.

This sequence joins TRBV29-1 and TRBJ1-2, with D perhaps matching TRBD1 (5 bases). Germline assignment: CDR1 SQVTM and CDR2 ANQGSEA. This CDR3 is 14 amino acids long. V lost 4 bases and J lost 7, with 19 bases in between. The CDR3 loop is CSVGELEGSVGYTF. The CDR3 DNA sequence: TGCAGCGTTGGGGAGCTGGAGGGGTCGGTTGGCTACACCTTC.

This clone was observed a handful of times. The chain has TRBV28 and TRBJ1-2; 7 bases line up with TRBD1. Germline assignment: CDR1 MDHEN and CDR2 SYDVKM. This CDR3 comprises 16 residues. V was clipped by 3 bases and J by 5 bases; unmatched bases: 12. CDR3 DNA sequence: TGTGCCAGCAGTTTCCGCGACAGGGCCCCCCGTTATGGCTACACCTTC. It codes for CASSFRDRAPRYGYTF.

The rearrangement links TRBV7-9 to TRBJ2-1; no clear D gene. CDR1 is SEHNR and CDR2 is FQNEAQ in the germline V gene (reference sequence). V lost 1 base to trimming and J lost 9 bases, with 13 bases between them. The CDR3 extends over 14 amino acids. Here the CDR3 reads CASSLGSPGGEQFF. The CDR3 bases are TGTGCCAGCAGCTTAGGCTCCCCCGGCGGTGAGCAGTTCTTC.

V gene TRBV9 combines with J gene TRBJ1-3; D is uncertain. Germline loops: CDR1 SGDLS, CDR2 YYNGEE. V lost 3 bases and J lost 0, with 7 bases in between. The CDR3 is 14 residues long. CDR3 region: CASSAGYSGNTIYF. CDR3 in DNA: TGTGCCAGCAGCGCAGGATACTCTGGAAACACCATATATTTT.

This chain uses TRBV2 with TRBJ2-1; possibly TRBD2 for D (6 bases). Germline loops: CDR1 SNHLY, CDR2 FYNNEI. CDR3 length: 14 amino acids. Trimming removed 6 bases at V and 0 bases at J, with 9 bases between. In nucleotides, the CDR3 is TGTGCCAGCAGGGCGGGGAGCTCCTACAATGAGCAGTTCTTC. Protein: CASRAGSSYNEQFF.

This chain uses TRBV28 with TRBJ2-1, with unresolved D. V lost 3 bases and J 6 bases, leaving 6 bases between the germline ends. The CDR3 extends over 12 amino acids. From germline, CDR1 is MDHEN and CDR2 SYDVKM. In DNA, the CDR3 is TGTGCCAGCAGTTTCCCTAGCAATGAGCAGTTCTTC. This translates into CASSFPSNEQFF.

The sample holds many counts of this clone. Other DNA sequences of this sample code for an identical CDR3. The chain links TRBV5-4 to TRBJ1-2, with 8 bases matching TRBD1. Looked up from germline, CDR1 is SGHNT and CDR2 is YYREEE (reference sequence). V lost 4 bases, J lost 6 bases, and 5 bases stayed unmatched. The CDR3 runs 13 residues. This CDR3 reads CASSPDREDGYTF. The DNA for the CDR3 is TGTGCCAGCAGCCCGGACAGGGAGGATGGCTACACCTTC.

CDR3: CASPGQGYSPLHF. Written as DNA, the CDR3 is TGTGCCTCCCCGGGACAGGGTTATTCACCCCTCCACTTT. The chain joins TRBV6-5 to TRBJ1-6, with 9 bases matching TRBD1. Germline trimming cut 11 bases from V and 8 bases from J; bases unmatched to any gene: 7. CDR1 is MNHEY and CDR2 is SVGAGI in the germline V gene. CDR3 length: 13 amino acids.

The rearrangement links TRBV6-5 to TRBJ1-6, with 7 bases lining up with TRBD1. There are 15 residues in the CDR3. Germline lookup yields CDR1 MNHEY and CDR2 SVGAGI. The V and J ends lost 4 bases and 5 bases, in that order; junction bases with no gene match: 5. The CDR3 here is CASSLQGTNNSPLHF. The CDR3 bases are TGTGCCAGCAGTTTACAGGGGACCAATAATTCACCCCTCCACTTT.

The chain is built from TRBV5-1 and TRBJ2-3; 8 bases agree with TRBD2. The CDR3 sequence is 17 residues long. Germline loops: CDR1 SGHRS, CDR2 YFSETQ. J lost 1 base, V lost 0 bases, and 7 bases had no gene match. In nucleotides, the CDR3 is TGCGCCAGCAGCTTGGCCCCACGGGAGGGGCGCACAGATACGCAGTATTTT. Its translation is CASSLAPREGRTDTQYF.